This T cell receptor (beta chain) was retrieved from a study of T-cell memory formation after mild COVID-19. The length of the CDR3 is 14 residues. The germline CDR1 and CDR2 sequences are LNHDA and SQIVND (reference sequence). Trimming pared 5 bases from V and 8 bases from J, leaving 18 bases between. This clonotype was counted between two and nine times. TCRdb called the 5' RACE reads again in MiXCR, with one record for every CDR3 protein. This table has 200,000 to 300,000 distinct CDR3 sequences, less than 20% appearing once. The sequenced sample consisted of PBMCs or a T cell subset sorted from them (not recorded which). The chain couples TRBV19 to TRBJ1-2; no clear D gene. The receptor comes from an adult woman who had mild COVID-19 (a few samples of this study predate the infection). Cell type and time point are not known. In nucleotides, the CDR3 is TGTGCCAGTAGTTCGATGGCCGACGCAGTGGGCTACACCTTC. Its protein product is CASSSMADAVGYTF.